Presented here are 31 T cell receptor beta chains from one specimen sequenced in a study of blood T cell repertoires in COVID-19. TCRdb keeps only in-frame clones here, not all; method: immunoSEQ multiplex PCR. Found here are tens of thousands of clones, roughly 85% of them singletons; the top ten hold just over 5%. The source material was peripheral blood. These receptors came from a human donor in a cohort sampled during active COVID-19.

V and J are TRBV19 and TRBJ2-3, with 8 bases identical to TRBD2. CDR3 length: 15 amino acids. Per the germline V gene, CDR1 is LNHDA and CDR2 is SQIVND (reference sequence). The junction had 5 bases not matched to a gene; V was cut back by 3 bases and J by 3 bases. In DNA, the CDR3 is TGTGCCAGTAGTATTGAGCGGGGGACTACAGATACGCAGTATTTT. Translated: CASSIERGTTDTQYF.

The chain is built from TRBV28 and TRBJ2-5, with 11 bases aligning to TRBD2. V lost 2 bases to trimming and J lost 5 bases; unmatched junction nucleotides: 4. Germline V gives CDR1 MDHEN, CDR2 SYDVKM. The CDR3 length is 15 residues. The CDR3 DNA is TGTGCCAGCAGTTTAGTTAGCGGGGGGGTTGAGACCCAGTACTTC. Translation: CASSLVSGGVETQYF.

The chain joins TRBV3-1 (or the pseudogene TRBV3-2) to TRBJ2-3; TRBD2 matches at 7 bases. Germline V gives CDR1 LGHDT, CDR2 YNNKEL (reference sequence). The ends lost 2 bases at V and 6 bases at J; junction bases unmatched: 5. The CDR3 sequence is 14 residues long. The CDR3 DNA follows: TGTGCCAGCAGCCAATCCCTAGCGGAGGATACGCAGTATTTT. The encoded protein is CASSQSLAEDTQYF.

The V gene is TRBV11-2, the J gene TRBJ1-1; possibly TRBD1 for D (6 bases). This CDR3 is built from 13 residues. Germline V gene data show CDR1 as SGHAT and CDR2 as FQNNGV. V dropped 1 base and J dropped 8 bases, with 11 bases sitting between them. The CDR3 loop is CASSLGIQGEAFF. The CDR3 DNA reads TGTGCCAGCAGCTTAGGAATCCAGGGGGAAGCTTTCTTT.

The chain's CDR3 is CASSPGGTGNYEQYF. CDR3 nucleotide sequence: TGTGCCAGCAGCCCTGGGGGGACAGGCAACTACGAGCAGTACTTC. The gene calls are TRBV5-6 and TRBJ2-7, with 8 bases lining up with TRBD1. The junction had 9 bases not matched to a gene; V was cut back by 4 bases and J by 3 bases. The CDR3 spans 15 residues. Per the germline V gene, CDR1 is SGHDT and CDR2 is YYEEEE.

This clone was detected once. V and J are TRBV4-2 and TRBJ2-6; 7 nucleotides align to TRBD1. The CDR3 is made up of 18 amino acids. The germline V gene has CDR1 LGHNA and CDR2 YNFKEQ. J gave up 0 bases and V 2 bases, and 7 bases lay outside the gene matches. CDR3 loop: CASSQRQGVGSGANVLTF. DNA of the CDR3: TGTGCCAGCAGCCAAAGACAGGGTGTGGGCTCTGGGGCCAACGTCCTGACTTTC.

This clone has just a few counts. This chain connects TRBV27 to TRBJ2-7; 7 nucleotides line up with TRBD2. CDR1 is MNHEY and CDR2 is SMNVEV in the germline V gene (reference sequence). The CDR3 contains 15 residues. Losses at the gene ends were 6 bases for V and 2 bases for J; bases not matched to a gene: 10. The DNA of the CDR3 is TGTGCCAGCAGGGGGAGGGCGGGACCAGCCTACGAGCAGTACTTC. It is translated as CASRGRAGPAYEQYF.

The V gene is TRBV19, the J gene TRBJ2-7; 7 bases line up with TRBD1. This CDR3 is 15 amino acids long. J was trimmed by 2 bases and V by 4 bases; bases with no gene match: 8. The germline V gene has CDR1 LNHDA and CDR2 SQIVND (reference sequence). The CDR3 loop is CASSTGTEYPYEQYF. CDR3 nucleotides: TGTGCCAGTAGTACCGGGACAGAATATCCCTACGAGCAGTACTTC.

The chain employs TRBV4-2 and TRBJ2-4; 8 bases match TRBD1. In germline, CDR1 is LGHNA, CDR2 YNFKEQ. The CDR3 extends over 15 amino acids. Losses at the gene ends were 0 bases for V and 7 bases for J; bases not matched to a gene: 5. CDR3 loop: CASSQERTGRNIQYF. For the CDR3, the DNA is TGTGCCAGCAGCCAAGAGAGGACAGGGAGGAACATTCAGTACTTC.

The CDR3 is CASSQGPYNEQFF. CDR3 nucleotide sequence: TGTGCCAGCAGCCAGGGCCCTTACAATGAGCAGTTCTTC. The chain combines TRBV6-4 with TRBJ2-1, with D possibly matching TRBD1 (5 bases). CDR3 length equals 13 residues. Germline V CDR1 and CDR2: MRHNA, SNTAGT. Trimming removed 6 bases from V and 4 bases from J, with 10 bases in between.

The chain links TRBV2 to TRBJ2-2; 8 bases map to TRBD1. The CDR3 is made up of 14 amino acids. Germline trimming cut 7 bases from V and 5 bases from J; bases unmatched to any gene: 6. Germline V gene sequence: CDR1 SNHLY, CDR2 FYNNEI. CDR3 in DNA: TGTGCCAGCACAACAGGGGGTAATACCGGGGAGCTGTTTTTT. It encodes CASTTGGNTGELFF.

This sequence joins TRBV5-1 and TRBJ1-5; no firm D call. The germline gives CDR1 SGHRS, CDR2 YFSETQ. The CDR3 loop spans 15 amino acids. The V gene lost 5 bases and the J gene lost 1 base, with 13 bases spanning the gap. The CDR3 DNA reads TGCGCCAGCAGTCCCGGGGTTGGAAGCAATCAGCCCCAGCATTTT. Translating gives CASSPGVGSNQPQHF.

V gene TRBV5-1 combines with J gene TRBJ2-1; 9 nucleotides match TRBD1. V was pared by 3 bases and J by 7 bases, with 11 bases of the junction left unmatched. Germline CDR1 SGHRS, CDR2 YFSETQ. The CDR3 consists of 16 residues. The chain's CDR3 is CASSYTGQGPFNEQFF. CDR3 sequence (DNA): TGCGCCAGCAGCTATACTGGACAGGGGCCATTTAATGAGCAGTTCTTC.

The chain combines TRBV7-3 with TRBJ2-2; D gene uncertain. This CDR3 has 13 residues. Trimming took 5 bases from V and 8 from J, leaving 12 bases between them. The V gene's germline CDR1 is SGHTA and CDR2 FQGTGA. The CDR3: CASSLDFGGELFF. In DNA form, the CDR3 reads TGTGCCAGCAGCCTAGATTTTGGTGGGGAGCTGTTTTTT.

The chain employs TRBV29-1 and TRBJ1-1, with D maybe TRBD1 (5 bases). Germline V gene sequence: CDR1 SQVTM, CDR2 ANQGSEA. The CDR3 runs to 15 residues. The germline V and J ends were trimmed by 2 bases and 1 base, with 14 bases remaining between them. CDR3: CSVEQGFIGNTEAFF. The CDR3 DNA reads TGCAGCGTTGAACAGGGTTTTATCGGGAACACTGAAGCTTTCTTT.

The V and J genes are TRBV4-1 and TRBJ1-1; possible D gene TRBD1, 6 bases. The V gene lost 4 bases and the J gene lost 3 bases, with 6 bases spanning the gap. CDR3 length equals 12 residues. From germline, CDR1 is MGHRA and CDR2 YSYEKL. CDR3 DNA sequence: TGCGCCAGCAGCCGGACAGACACTGAAGCTTTCTTT. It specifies CASSRTDTEAFF.

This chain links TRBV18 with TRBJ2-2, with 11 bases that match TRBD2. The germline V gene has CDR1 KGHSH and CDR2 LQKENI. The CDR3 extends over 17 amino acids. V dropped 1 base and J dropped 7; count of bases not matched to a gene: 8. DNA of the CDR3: TGTGCCAGCTCACCACTGTCGCTAGCGGGAGGATACGGGGAGCTGTTTTTT. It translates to CASSPLSLAGGYGELFF.

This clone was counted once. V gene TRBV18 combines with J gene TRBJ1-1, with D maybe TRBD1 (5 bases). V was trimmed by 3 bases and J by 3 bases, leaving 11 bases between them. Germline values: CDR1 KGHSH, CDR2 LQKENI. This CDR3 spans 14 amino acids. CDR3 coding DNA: TGTGCCAGCTCACCTTTACCGACAGACACTGAAGCTTTCTTT. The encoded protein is CASSPLPTDTEAFF.

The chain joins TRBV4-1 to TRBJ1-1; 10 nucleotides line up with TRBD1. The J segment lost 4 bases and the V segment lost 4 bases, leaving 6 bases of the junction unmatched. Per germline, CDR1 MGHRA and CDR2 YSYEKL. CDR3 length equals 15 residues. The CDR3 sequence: CASSPRDRGITEAFF. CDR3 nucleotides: TGCGCCAGCAGCCCCCGGGACAGGGGTATCACTGAAGCTTTCTTT.

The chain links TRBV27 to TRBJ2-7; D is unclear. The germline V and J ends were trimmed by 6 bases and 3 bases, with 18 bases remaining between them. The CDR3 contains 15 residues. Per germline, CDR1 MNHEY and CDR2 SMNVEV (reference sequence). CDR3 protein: CASRTFLQPRYEQYF. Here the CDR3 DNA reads TGTGCCAGCAGAACTTTCCTCCAACCCCGCTACGAGCAGTACTTC.

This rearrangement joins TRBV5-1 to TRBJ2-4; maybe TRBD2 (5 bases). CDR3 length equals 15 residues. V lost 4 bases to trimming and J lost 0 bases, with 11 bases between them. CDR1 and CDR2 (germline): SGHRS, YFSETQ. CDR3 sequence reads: CASSHGLEAKNIQYF. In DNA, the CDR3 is TGCGCCAGCAGCCACGGACTCGAAGCCAAAAACATTCAGTACTTC.

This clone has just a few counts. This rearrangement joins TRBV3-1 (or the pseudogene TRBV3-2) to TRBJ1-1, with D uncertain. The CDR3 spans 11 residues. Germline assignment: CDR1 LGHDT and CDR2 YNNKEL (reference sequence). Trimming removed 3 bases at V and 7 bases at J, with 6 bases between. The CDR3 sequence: CASSHSDEAFF. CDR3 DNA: TGTGCCAGCAGCCATAGTGATGAAGCTTTCTTT.

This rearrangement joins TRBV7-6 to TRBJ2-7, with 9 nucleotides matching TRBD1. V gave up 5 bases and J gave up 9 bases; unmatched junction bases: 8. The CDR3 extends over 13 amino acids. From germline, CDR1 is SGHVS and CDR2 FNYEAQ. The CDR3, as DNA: TGTGCCAGCAGCCCTACAGGGGGCGGTGGGCAGTACTTC. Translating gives CASSPTGGGGQYF.

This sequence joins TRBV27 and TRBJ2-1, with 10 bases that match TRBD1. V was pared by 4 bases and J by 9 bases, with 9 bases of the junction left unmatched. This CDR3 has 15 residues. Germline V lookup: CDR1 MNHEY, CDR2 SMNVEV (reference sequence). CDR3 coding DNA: TGTGCCAGCAGTTCCCTCGGCGGGACAGGGGCTGAGCAGTTCTTC. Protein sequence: CASSSLGGTGAEQFF.

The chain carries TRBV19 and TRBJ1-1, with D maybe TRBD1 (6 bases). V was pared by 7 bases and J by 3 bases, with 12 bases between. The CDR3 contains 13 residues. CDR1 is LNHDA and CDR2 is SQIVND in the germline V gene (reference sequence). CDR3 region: CASTPNRDTEAFF. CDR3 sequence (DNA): TGTGCCAGTACCCCTAACAGGGACACTGAAGCTTTCTTT.

The CDR3 bases are TGTGCCAGCAGTGGCGGTAGTTCTTACACAGATACGCAGTATTTT. Translation: CASSGGSSYTDTQYF. The chain links TRBV25-1 to TRBJ2-3; no firm D call. This CDR3 has 15 residues. Looked up from germline, CDR1 is MGHDK and CDR2 is SYGVNS. V was shortened by 4 bases and J by 2 bases, with 13 bases between the two germline ends.

CDR3 in amino acids: CASSLAGAETDTQYF. DNA of the CDR3: TGTGCCAGCAGCTTAGCTGGGGCAGAAACAGATACGCAGTATTTT. The rearrangement joins TRBV11-2 to TRBJ2-3, with D tentatively TRBD1 (5 bases). Per germline, CDR1 SGHAT and CDR2 FQNNGV. V lost 1 base and J 3 bases, leaving 11 bases between the germline ends. This CDR3 contains 15 residues.

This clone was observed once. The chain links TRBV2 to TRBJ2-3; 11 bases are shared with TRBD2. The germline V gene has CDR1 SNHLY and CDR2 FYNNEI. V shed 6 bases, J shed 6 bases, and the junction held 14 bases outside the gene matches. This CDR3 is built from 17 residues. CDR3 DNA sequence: TGTGCCAGCAGCCAATCTACTAGCGGGAGCCCTTCCGATACGCAGTATTTT. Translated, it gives CASSQSTSGSPSDTQYF. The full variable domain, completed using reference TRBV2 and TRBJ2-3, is EPEVTQTPSHQVTQMGQEVILRCVPISNHLYFYWYRQILGQKVEFLVSFYNNEISEKSEIFDDQFSVERPDGSNFTLKIRSTKLEDSAMYFCASSQSTSGSPSDTQYFGPGTRLTVL.

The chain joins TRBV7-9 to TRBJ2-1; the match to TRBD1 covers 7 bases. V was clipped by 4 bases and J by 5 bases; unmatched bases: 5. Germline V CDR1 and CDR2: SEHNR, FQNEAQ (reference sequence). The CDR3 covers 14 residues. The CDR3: CASSSGTVDNEQFF. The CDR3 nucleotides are TGTGCCAGCAGCTCCGGGACAGTCGACAATGAGCAGTTCTTC.

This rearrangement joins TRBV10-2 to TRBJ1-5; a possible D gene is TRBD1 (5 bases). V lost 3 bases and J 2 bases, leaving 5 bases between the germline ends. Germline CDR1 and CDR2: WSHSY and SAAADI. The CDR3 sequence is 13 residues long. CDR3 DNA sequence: TGCGCCAGCAGTGAACAGGGCAATCAGCCCCAGCATTTT. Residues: CASSEQGNQPQHF.

The CDR3 DNA reads TGTGCCACCAGCAGAGCGGGGGATTACAATGAGCAGTTCTTC. Its translation: CATSRAGDYNEQFF. This sequence joins TRBV15 and TRBJ2-1; perhaps TRBD2 as D (6 bases). The CDR3 length is 14 residues. Germline V gene data show CDR1 as LNHNV and CDR2 as YYDKDF (reference sequence). Trimming shortened V by 1 base and J by 4 bases, and 8 bases separated the two germline ends.